This T cell receptor (beta chain) is drawn from a study of blood T cells in healthy people across ages. The CDR3 extends over 15 amino acids. Germline CDR1 and CDR2: SEHNR and FQNEAQ (reference sequence). Regarding this clonotype: One end of the junction is discordant with germline, which a read error may explain.

It was with a sample-barcoded 5' primer and a J-beta primer mix that a second PCR of about 6 to 12 cycles was run. TCRdb re-derived calls from the 5' RACE reads in MiXCR, one entry per CDR3 protein. The sample has approximately 810,000 distinct CDR3 sequences, about 36% seen once; the top ten hold 13%. The chain couples TRBV7-9 to TRBJ1-4; D is unclear. This receptor was obtained from a young man in good health. Sequenced input: blood. CDR3: CASSLREVPNEELFF. CDR3 sequence (DNA): TGTGCCAGCAGCTTACGAGAGGTACCTAATGAAGAACTGTTTTTT.